Below, 15 T cell receptor beta chains from the same sample are listed, as sequenced in a study of a mutant IDH1 vaccine in newly diagnosed glioma. TCRdb's copy holds only in-frame clones and misses some; the assay was immunoSEQ multiplex PCR. The top ten hold around 5.2% of the sample, which has tens of thousands of clones, over 75% seen once. Time point noted: baseline, week 1 (first vaccination visit). Treatment here: pre-vaccination baseline after standard-of-care therapy. Sequenced here: PBMCs, sampled from a glioma patient treated with radiotherapy, temozolomide or both. These TCRs come from a man in his forties with glioma. Some clones in this sample may be carry-over from other donors' samples.

The chain employs TRBV19 and TRBJ1-5; D is uncertain. From germline, CDR1 is LNHDA and CDR2 SQIVND (reference sequence). The length of the CDR3 is 19 residues. V lost 1 base and J lost 1, with 20 bases in between. CDR3 protein: CASSIVGFRAMGSNQPQHF. CDR3 sequence (DNA): TGTGCCAGTAGTATAGTAGGGTTCCGCGCGATGGGGAGCAATCAGCCCCAGCATTTT. The full variable domain, completed using reference TRBV19 and TRBJ1-5, is DGGITQSPKYLFRKEGQNVTLSCEQNLNHDAMYWYRQDPGQGLRLIYYSQIVNDFQKGDIAEGYSVSREKKESFPLTVTSAQKNPTAFYLCASSIVGFRAMGSNQPQHFGDGTRLSIL.

The chain combines TRBV12-5 with TRBJ1-2; TRBD1 might be the D (5 bases). The CDR3 is 18 amino acids. Germline assignment: CDR1 LGHNT and CDR2 FRNRAP. Trimming cost V 0 bases and J 3 bases, with 20 bases left between them. The CDR3 coding sequence is TGTGCTAGTGGTTTGGTATTGCCGGGAGAGAAAGGGGACTATGGCTACACCTTC. Residues: CASGLVLPGEKGDYGYTF.

This chain connects TRBV7-9 to TRBJ1-1, with unresolved D. In germline, CDR1 is SEHNR, CDR2 FQNEAQ (reference sequence). Between the trimmed V and J ends, which lost 9 bases and 3 bases, there was a span of 14 bases. CDR3 length: 13 amino acids. CDR3: CASVGQEYTEAFF. In DNA form, the CDR3 reads TGTGCCAGTGTTGGCCAGGAATACACTGAAGCTTTCTTT.

V and J are TRBV14 and TRBJ1-1, with a tentative D call TRBD1 (6 bases). The CDR3 is made up of 13 amino acids. Germline CDR1 and CDR2: SGHDN and FVKESK. The V and J ends lost 4 bases and 3 bases respectively, with 9 bases between them. The CDR3 nucleotides read TGTGCCAGCAGCCGAGCAGGGGACACTGAAGCTTTCTTT. It is translated as CASSRAGDTEAFF. Based on the CDR3 plus reference TRBV14 and TRBJ1-1, the full variable domain is EAGVTQFPSHSVIEKGQTVTLRCDPISGHDNLYWYRRVMGKEIKFLLHFVKESKQDESGMPNNRFLAERTGGTYSTLKVQPAELEDSGVYFCASSRAGDTEAFFGQGTRLTVV.

V gene TRBV9 combines with J gene TRBJ1-6; D not certain. The germline V gene has CDR1 SGDLS and CDR2 YYNGEE. The V and J ends lost 1 base and 7 bases respectively, with 18 bases between them. This CDR3 is built from 17 residues. The CDR3 loop reads CASSVSDSSSTNSPLHF. CDR3 bases: TGTGCCAGCAGCGTATCCGACTCATCCAGCACAAATTCACCCCTCCACTTT. The full variable domain, in which reference TRBV9 and TRBJ1-6 provide the parts outside the CDR3, is DSGVTQTPKHLITATGQRVTLRCSPRSGDLSVYWYQQSLDQGLQFLIQYYNGEERAKGNILERFSAQQFPDLHSELNLSSLELGDSALYFCASSVSDSSSTNSPLHFGNGTRLTVT.

J is TRBJ2-7 and V is TRBV10-1, with no clear D. V gave up 3 bases and J gave up 6 bases, with 21 bases separating them. Germline-derived CDR1 and CDR2 are WNHNN and SYGVQD (reference sequence). This CDR3 has 16 residues. The CDR3 region is CASSDTPRSRPVEQYF. CDR3 nucleotides: TGCGCCAGCAGTGATACCCCTCGGAGCCGCCCCGTCGAGCAGTACTTC.

The V call is TRBV19, the J call TRBJ1-5; 7 nucleotides align to TRBD1. This CDR3 comprises 14 residues. Per germline, CDR1 LNHDA and CDR2 SQIVND (reference sequence). Germline trimming cut 3 bases from V and 4 bases from J; bases unmatched to any gene: 3. CDR3 nucleotide sequence: TGTGCCAGTAGTATCCGGGACAGTAATCAGCCCCAGCATTTT. It codes for CASSIRDSNQPQHF.

The chain couples TRBV6-6 to TRBJ2-2; the D gene could be TRBD1 or TRBD2 (5 bases each). The germline V gene encodes CDR1 MNHNY and CDR2 SVGAGI (reference sequence). CDR3 length: 15 amino acids. V shed 2 bases and J shed 5 bases, with 12 bases lying between them. The CDR3 loop is CASSYPGRATGELFF. The CDR3 nucleotides read TGTGCCAGCAGTTACCCGGGACGAGCGACCGGGGAGCTGTTTTTT.

The V gene is TRBV18, the J gene TRBJ2-7, with D unclear. CDR1 and CDR2 from the germline V gene are KGHSH and LQKENI. V was clipped by 2 bases and J by 6 bases, with 23 bases between them. The CDR3 runs 17 residues. CDR3 sequence: CASSPGLRTTILGEQYF. As DNA, the CDR3 is TGTGCCAGCTCACCAGGCCTCAGAACAACAATCTTGGGCGAGCAGTACTTC.

The CDR3 loop reads CASSRAGTEGTDTQYF. The CDR3 DNA sequence: TGCGCCAGCAGCCGAGCCGGGACAGAAGGCACAGATACGCAGTATTTT. The chain carries TRBV5-1 and TRBJ2-3, with TRBD1 matching over 7 bases. The CDR3 totals 16 residues. V lost 4 bases to trimming and J lost 1 base; unmatched junction nucleotides: 9. Germline V gene lookup returns CDR1 SGHRS and CDR2 YFSETQ.

This chain's CDR3 is CASSPIGPSTDTQYF. In DNA form, the CDR3 reads TGCGCCAGCAGCCCTATAGGCCCAAGCACAGATACGCAGTATTTT. The V and J genes are TRBV5-1 and TRBJ2-3; D not resolved. This CDR3 region has 15 residues. The germline CDR1 and CDR2 sequences are SGHRS and YFSETQ. V gave up 4 bases and J gave up 0 bases, with 12 bases separating them. Full variable domain (remainder filled in from reference TRBV5-1 and TRBJ2-3): KAGVTQTPRYLIKTRGQQVTLSCSPISGHRSVSWYQQTPGQGLQFLFEYFSETQRNKGNFPGRFSGRQFSNSRSEMNVSTLELGDSALYLCASSPIGPSTDTQYFGPGTRLTVL.

The gene calls are TRBV30 and TRBJ2-5; 7 positions match TRBD1. There are 15 residues in the CDR3. CDR1 GTSNPN and CDR2 SVGIG come from the germline V gene (reference sequence). V lost 4 bases to trimming and J lost 7 bases; unmatched junction nucleotides: 15. The CDR3 region has the DNA TGTGCCTGGACTGTTGGGACAGTCATTAAGGGGACCCAGTACTTC. This codes for CAWTVGTVIKGTQYF. Using reference TRBV30 and TRBJ2-5 for the parts outside the CDR3, the full variable domain is SQTIHQWPATLVQPVGSPLSLECTVEGTSNPNLYWYRQAAGRGLQLLFYSVGIGQISSEVPQNLSASRPQDRQFILSSKKLLLSDSGFYLCAWTVGTVIKGTQYFGPGTRLLVL.

The rearrangement links TRBV7-2 to TRBJ1-6, with D possibly TRBD1 on 5 matching bases. Looked up from germline, CDR1 is SGHTA and CDR2 is FQGNSA. The V end lost 0 bases, the J end lost 5 bases, and 14 bases lay between the germline ends. There are 17 residues in the CDR3. Written as DNA, the CDR3 is TGTGCCAGCAGCTTAGCGGGGGGTAGTATAGATAATTCACCCCTCCACTTT. Protein sequence: CASSLAGGSIDNSPLHF.

This clone was seen more than once but under ten times. The chain recombines TRBV18 with TRBJ2-2; D remains ambiguous. V was pared by 3 bases and J by 5 bases, with 22 bases between. The CDR3 is 18 amino acids. Germline lookup yields CDR1 KGHSH and CDR2 LQKENI. The CDR3 region has the DNA TGTGCCAGCTCACCCCTCCGGCAGGCCGCTGAGAAGACCGGGGAGCTGTTTTTT. It encodes CASSPLRQAAEKTGELFF.

The rearrangement uses TRBV29-1 and TRBJ1-4; 7 nucleotides agree with TRBD1. Unmatched junction bases numbered 9, after V lost 5 bases and J lost 0 bases. The CDR3 consists of 16 residues. Germline loops: CDR1 SQVTM, CDR2 ANQGSEA. The DNA for the CDR3 is TGCAGCGTTCAACAGGGGCAGGGGTCAACTAATGAAAAACTGTTTTTT. Its protein is CSVQQGQGSTNEKLFF.